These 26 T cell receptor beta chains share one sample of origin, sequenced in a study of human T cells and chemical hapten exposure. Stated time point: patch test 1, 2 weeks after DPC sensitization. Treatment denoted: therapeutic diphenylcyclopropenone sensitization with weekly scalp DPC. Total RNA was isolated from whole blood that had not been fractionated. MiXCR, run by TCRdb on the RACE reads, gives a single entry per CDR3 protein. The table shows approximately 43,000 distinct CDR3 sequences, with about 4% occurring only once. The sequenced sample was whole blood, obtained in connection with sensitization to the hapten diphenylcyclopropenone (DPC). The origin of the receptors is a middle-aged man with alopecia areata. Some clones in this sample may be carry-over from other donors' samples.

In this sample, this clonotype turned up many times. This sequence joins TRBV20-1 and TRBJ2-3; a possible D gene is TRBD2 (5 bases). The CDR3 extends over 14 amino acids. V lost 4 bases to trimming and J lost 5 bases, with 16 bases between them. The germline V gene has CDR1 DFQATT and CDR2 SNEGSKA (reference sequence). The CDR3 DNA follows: TGCAGTGCTACACCTAGCCGAACTAGAGATACGCAGTATTTT. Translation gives CSATPSRTRDTQYF.

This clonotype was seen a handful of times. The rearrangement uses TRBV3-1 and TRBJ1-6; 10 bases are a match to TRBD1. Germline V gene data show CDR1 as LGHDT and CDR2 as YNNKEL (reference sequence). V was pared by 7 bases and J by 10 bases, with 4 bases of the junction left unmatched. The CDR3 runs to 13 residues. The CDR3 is CASTGTGDSPLHF. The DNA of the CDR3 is TGTGCCAGCACCGGGACAGGGGACTCACCCCTCCACTTT.

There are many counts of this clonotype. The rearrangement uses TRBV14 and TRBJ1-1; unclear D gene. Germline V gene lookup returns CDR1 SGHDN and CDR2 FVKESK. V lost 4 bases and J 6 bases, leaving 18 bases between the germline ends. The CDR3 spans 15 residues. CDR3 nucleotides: TGTGCCAGCAGCCCGCACCAGGCGGGAAGGGCTGAAGCTTTCTTT. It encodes CASSPHQAGRAEAFF.

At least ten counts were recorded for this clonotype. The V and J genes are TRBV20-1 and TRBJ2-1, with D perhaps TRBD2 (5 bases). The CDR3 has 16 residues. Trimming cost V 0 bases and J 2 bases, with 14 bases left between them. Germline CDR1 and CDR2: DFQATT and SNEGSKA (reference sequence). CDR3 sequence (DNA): TGCAGTGCTAGAGATAACTCTGGGAGTCCCTACAATGAGCAGTTCTTC. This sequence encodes CSARDNSGSPYNEQFF.

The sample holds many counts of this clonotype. CDR3 sequence (DNA): TGTGCCAGCAGCTCTCTAGCGGGAGTTGGACGAGATACGCAGTATTTT. This sequence encodes CASSSLAGVGRDTQYF. The rearrangement uses TRBV7-2 and TRBJ2-3, with 10 positions matching TRBD2. There are 16 residues in the CDR3. The germline CDR1 and CDR2 sequences are SGHTA and FQGNSA. The junction had 9 bases not matched to a gene; V was cut back by 4 bases and J by 5 bases.

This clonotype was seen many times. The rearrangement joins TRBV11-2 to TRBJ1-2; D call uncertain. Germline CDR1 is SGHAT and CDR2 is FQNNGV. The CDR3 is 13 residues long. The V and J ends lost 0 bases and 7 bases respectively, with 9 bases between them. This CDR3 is CASSLEGLAGYTF. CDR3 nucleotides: TGTGCCAGCAGCTTAGAGGGTTTGGCTGGCTACACCTTC.

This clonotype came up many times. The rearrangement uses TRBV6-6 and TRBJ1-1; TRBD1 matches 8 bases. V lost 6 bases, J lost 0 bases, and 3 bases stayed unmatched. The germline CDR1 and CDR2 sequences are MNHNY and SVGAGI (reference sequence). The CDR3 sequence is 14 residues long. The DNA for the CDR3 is TGTGCCAGCAGCTGGGGACAGGTGAACACTGAAGCTTTCTTT. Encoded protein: CASSWGQVNTEAFF.

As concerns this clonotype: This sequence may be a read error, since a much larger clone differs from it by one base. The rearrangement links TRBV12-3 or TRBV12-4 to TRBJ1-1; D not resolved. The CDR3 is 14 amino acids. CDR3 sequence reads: CTSSLFAWDTEAFF. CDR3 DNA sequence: TGTACCAGCAGTTTATTTGCGTGGGACACTGAAGCTTTCTTT.

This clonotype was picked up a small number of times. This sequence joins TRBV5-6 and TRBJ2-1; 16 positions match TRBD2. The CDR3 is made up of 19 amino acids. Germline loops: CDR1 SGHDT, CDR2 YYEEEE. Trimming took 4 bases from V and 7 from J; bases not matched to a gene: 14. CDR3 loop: CASSPSPGTSGRARNEQFF. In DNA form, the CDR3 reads TGTGCCAGCAGCCCATCGCCCGGGACTAGCGGGAGGGCCAGGAATGAGCAGTTCTTC.

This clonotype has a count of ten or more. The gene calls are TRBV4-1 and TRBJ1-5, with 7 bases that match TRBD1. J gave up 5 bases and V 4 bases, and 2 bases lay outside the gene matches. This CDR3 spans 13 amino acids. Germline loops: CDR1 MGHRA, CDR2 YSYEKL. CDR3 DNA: TGCGCCAGCAGCCGGGACAGCTATCAGCCCCAGCATTTT. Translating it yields CASSRDSYQPQHF.

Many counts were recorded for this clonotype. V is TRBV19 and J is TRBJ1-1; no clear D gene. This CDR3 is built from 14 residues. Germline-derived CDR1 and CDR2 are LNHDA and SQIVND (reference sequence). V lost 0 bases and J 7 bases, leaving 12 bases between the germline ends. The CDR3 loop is CASSIDQVKGEAFF. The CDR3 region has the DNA TGTGCCAGTAGTATAGATCAAGTGAAGGGTGAAGCTTTCTTT.

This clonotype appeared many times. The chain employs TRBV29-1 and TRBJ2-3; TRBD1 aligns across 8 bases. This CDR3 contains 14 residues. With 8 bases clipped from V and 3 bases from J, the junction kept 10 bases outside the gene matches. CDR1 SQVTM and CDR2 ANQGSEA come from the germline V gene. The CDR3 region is CSSGQGVATDTQYF. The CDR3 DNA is TGCAGCTCTGGACAGGGAGTAGCGACAGATACGCAGTATTTT.

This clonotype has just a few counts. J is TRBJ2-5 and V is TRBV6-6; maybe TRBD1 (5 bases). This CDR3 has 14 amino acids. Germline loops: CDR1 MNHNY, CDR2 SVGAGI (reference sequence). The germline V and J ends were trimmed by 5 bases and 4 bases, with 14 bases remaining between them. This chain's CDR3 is CASSRGRVAETQYF. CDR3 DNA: TGTGCCAGCAGTAGGGGCAGGGTAGCAGAGACCCAGTACTTC.

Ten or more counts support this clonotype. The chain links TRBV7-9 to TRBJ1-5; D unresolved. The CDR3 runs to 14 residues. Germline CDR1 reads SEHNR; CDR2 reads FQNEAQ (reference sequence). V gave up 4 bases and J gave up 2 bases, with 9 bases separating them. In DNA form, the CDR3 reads TGTGCCAGCAGCTCTCAAGGAGGCAATCAGCCCCAGCATTTT. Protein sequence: CASSSQGGNQPQHF.

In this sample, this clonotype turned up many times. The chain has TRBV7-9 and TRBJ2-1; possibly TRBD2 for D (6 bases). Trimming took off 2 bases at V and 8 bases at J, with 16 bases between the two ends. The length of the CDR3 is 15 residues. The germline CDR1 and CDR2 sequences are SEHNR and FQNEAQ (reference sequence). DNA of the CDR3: TGTGCCAGCAGCTTAATGGGTAGCCGGAGGGATGAGCAGTTCTTC. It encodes CASSLMGSRRDEQFF.

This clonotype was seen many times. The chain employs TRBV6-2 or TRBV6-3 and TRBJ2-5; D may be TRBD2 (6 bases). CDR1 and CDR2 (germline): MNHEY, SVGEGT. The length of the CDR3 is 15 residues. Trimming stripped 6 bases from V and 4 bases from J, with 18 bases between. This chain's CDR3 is CASSPLGGIGETQYF. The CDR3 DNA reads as TGTGCCAGCAGCCCCCTTGGCGGGATCGGAGAGACCCAGTACTTC.

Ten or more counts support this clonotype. The CDR3 spells CASSAEVGNQPQHF. The CDR3 DNA reads TGTGCCAGCAGTGCCGAAGTGGGCAATCAGCCCCAGCATTTT. The gene calls are TRBV2 and TRBJ1-5; D is ambiguous. Germline CDR1 is SNHLY and CDR2 is FYNNEI. V was cut by 4 bases and J by 2 bases, with 9 bases left in between. The CDR3 consists of 14 residues.

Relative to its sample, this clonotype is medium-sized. The CDR3 sequence: CASSLAGGYYEQFF. The CDR3 DNA reads as TGTGCCAGCAGTTTAGCGGGAGGATATTATGAGCAGTTCTTC. The V gene is TRBV6-5, the J gene TRBJ2-1; 10 bases line up with TRBD2. J lost 8 bases, V lost 4 bases, and 5 bases had no gene match. CDR3 size: 14 residues. Germline V lookup: CDR1 MNHEY, CDR2 SVGAGI.

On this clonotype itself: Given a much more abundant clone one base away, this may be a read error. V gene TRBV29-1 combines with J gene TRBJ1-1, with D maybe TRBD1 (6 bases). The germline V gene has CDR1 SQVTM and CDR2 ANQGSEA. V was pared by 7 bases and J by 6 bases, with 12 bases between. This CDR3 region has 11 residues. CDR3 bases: TGCAGCGGCACAGGGTCCCCTGAAGCTTTCTTT. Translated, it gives CSGTGSPEAFF.

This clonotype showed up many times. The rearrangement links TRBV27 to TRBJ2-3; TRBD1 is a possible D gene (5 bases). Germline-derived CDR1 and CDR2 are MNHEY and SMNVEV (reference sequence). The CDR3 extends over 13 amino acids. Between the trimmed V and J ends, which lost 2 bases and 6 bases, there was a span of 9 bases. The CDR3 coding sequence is TGTGCCAGCAGTTTACAGGGTTTGGATACGCAGTATTTT. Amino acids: CASSLQGLDTQYF.

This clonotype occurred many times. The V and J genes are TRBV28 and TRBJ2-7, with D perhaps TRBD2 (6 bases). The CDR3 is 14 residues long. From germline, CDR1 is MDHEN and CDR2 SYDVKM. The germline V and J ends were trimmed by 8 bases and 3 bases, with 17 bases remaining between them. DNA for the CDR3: TGTGCCAGCCGAGGAAGTACTAGCAGCTACGAGCAGTACTTC. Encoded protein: CASRGSTSSYEQYF.

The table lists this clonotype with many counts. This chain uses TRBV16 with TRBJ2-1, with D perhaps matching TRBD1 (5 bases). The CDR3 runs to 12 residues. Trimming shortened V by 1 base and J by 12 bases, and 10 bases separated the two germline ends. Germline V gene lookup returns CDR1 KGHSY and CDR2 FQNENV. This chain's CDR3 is CASSQFGRAQFF. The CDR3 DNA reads TGTGCCAGCAGCCAATTCGGCAGGGCGCAGTTCTTC.

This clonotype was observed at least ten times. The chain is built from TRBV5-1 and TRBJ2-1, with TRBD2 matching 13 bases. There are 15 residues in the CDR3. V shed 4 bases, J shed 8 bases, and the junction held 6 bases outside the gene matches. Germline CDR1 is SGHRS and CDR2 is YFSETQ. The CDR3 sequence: CASSRPGLAGYEQFF. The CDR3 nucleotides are TGCGCCAGCAGCCGACCGGGACTAGCGGGATATGAGCAGTTCTTC. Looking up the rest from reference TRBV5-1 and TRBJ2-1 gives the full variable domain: KAGVTQTPRYLIKTRGQQVTLSCSPISGHRSVSWYQQTPGQGLQFLFEYFSETQRNKGNFPGRFSGRQFSNSRSEMNVSTLELGDSALYLCASSRPGLAGYEQFFGPGTRLTVL.

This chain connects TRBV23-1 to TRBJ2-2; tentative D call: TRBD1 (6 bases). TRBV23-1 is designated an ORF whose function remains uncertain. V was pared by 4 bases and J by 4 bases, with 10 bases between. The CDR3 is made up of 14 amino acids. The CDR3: CASSPGRGTGELFF. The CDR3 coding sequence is TGCGCCAGCAGTCCCGGCAGGGGCACCGGGGAGCTGTTTTTT.

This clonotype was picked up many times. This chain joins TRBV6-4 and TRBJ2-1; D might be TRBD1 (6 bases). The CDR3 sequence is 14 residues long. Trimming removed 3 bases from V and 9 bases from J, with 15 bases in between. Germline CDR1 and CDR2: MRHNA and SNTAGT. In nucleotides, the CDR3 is TGTGCCAGCAGTGAGACCGACAGGCTGGGTGAGCAGTTCTTC. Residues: CASSETDRLGEQFF.

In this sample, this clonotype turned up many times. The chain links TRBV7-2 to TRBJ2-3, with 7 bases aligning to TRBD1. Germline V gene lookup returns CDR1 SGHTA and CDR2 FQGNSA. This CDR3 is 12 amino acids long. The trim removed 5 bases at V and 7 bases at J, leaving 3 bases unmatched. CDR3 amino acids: CASSQGGNTQYF. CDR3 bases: TGTGCCAGCAGCCAAGGGGGCAATACGCAGTATTTT.